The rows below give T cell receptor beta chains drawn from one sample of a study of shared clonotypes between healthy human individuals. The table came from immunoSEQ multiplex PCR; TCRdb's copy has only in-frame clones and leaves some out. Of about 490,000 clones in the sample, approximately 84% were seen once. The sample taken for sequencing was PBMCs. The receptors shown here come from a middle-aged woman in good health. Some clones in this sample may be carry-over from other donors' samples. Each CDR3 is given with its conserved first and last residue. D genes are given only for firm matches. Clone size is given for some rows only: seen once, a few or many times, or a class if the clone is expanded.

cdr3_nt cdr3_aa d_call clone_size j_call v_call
TGTGCCAGCAGCTTAGGGCTTCTCCCGGGGCAAGAGACCCAGTACTTC CASSLGLLPGQETQYF . . TRBJ2-5 TRBV7-3
TGTGCCTGGAGTGTACAGGGCGGGGCGGAGTATGGCTACACCTTC CAWSVQGGAEYGYTF . many TRBJ1-2 TRBV30
TGTGCCAGCAGCTCCGCCGGGACAGTTGAAGCTTTCTTT CASSSAGTVEAFF TRBD1 . TRBJ1-1 TRBV11-2
TGTGCCAGTAGTATATCCGGGACAGGGGTGAACACTGAAGCTTTCTTT CASSISGTGVNTEAFF TRBD1 once TRBJ1-1 TRBV19
TGCGCCAGCAGGCTGAGGACAGGGGACTACGAGCAGTACTTC CASRLRTGDYEQYF TRBD1 . TRBJ2-7 TRBV5-1
TGCGCCAGCAGCTTGGTATCCGGGGTGGGCGCAAATACGCAGTATTTT CASSLVSGVGANTQYF . once TRBJ2-3 TRBV5-1
TGTGCCAGCAGCCTGACAGGGGGGACTGAAGCTTTCTTT CASSLTGGTEAFF TRBD1 . TRBJ1-1 TRBV5-8
TGCGCCAGCAGCTTGGGGGTGGCATCTAACTATGGCTACACCTTC CASSLGVASNYGYTF . few TRBJ1-2 TRBV5-1
TGTGCCAGTGGGAGGGTCACCGGGGAGCTGTTTTTT CASGRVTGELFF TRBD2 . TRBJ2-2 TRBV9
TGTGCCACCAGCAGTGGAAAGGGGGGGTTAGGATTTGGGGAGACCCAGTACTTC CATSSGKGGLGFGETQYF . . TRBJ2-5 TRBV15
TGTGCCATCAGTGAGTGGCAGGGGGTGGCCGGGGAGCTGTTTTTT CAISEWQGVAGELFF TRBD1 . TRBJ2-2 TRBV10-3
TGTGCCAGCAGGGCCGAGTTAGCTCAGTTCTTC CASRAELAQFF . . TRBJ2-1 TRBV2
TGTGCCAGCAGGACCGGGACTGCTCCCAACACTGAAGCTTTCTTT CASRTGTAPNTEAFF . . TRBJ1-1 TRBV6-6
TGTGCCAGCAGCGCAGACTGGAGCTCCTACGAGCAGTACTTC CASSADWSSYEQYF . few TRBJ2-7 TRBV5-4
TGTGCCAGCAGTTTATCAGCCAGGTACACTGAAGCTTTCTTT CASSLSARYTEAFF . . TRBJ1-1 TRBV28
TGCAGCGTTGCGGGTAGCGGGAGTGGGAATGAGCAGTTCTTC CSVAGSGSGNEQFF TRBD2 . TRBJ2-1 TRBV29-1
TGTGCCAGCAGCGTAGCGAGACTAGCGGGAGTTGGCACAGATACGCAGTATTTT CASSVARLAGVGTDTQYF TRBD2 . TRBJ2-3 TRBV9
TGCGCCAGCAGCGCCTCAGGGACAGGGGCGGTAAGCAATCAGCCCCAGCATTTT CASSASGTGAVSNQPQHF TRBD1 . TRBJ1-5 TRBV4-1
TGTGCCAGCAGCTTAGTCGGCGGACTAGCGGGAGAGGTGCAGTACTTC CASSLVGGLAGEVQYF TRBD2 once TRBJ2-7 TRBV11-2
TGTGCCGGCCTAGCGGATACCTACGAGCAGTACTTC CAGLADTYEQYF TRBD2 . TRBJ2-7 TRBV5-8
TGTGCCAGCAGCTTGCGGGACCTCAATGAGCAGTTCTTC CASSLRDLNEQFF . . TRBJ2-1 TRBV5-5
TGTGCCAGCAGCTTCATCTTTCGCGGGAGCGTCCACGAGCAGTACTTC CASSFIFRGSVHEQYF TRBD2 once TRBJ2-7 TRBV7-3
TGCGCCAGCAGCCAAGCGCGACAGGGAATCTCTGGGGCCAACGTCCTGACTTTC CASSQARQGISGANVLTF TRBD1 once TRBJ2-6 TRBV4-1
TGTGCCAGCAGACAGGGACTTACGAGGACAGATACGCAGTATTTT CASRQGLTRTDTQYF . . TRBJ2-3 TRBV5-4
TGTGCTAGCAGGTTAACGACTAGCTTGCTAGAGACCCAGTACTTC CASRLTTSLLETQYF TRBD2 . TRBJ2-5 TRBV7-7
TGCGCCAGCAGTCCGGAGGGACAGAACACCGGGGAGCTGTTTTTT CASSPEGQNTGELFF . few TRBJ2-2 TRBV5-1
TGTGCCAGCAGCTTGGGGCTAGCGGGAATCTACGAGCAGTACTTC CASSLGLAGIYEQYF TRBD2 . TRBJ2-7 TRBV5-8
TGTGCCAGCAACACTGTTAAACAGAACCATCGGGTGGGAGCTTTCTTT CASNTVKQNHRVGAFF . . TRBJ1-1 TRBV11-3
TGTGCCAGCAGCGCGGGAGGGGAAAACATTCAGTACTTC CASSAGGENIQYF TRBD2 . TRBJ2-4 TRBV9
TGCGCCAGCACCCAGTTTGGGGAGGGAGGTGAGGATGAGCAGTTCTTC CASTQFGEGGEDEQFF TRBD2 . TRBJ2-1 TRBV5-1
TGTGCCAGTAGTATCATGGGGGTTTCGCTGTTCTTC CASSIMGVSLFF . . TRBJ2-1 TRBV19
TGCACCAGCAGCCAAGAGGGGGCGTTGAGGAATGAGCAGTTCTTC CTSSQEGALRNEQFF . . TRBJ2-1 TRBV1
TGTGCCTGGAGTGTACCTGAGACAGGGTGGGTTAAGCAGTACTTC CAWSVPETGWVKQYF TRBD1 . TRBJ2-7 TRBV30
TGTGCCAGCTCACCCGGACAGGGGGCGGGTACCTTC CASSPGQGAGTF TRBD1 . TRBJ1-2 TRBV18
TGTGCCAGCAGCTTATCTAGCGGGAGCAATGAGCAGTTCTTC CASSLSSGSNEQFF TRBD2 . TRBJ2-1 TRBV7-2
TGTGCCAGTAGGCTACAGGCTAACTATGGCTACACCTTC CASRLQANYGYTF . . TRBJ1-2 TRBV19
TGTGCCAGCAGTGAAAAGGTTTACTCTGGGGCCAACGTCCTGACTTTC CASSEKVYSGANVLTF . . TRBJ2-6 TRBV6-1
TGTGCCAGCAGTTCCCTCCCAGAGGGGACCTATGGCTACACCTTC CASSSLPEGTYGYTF . . TRBJ1-2 TRBV28
TGCGCCAGCGCCGGACAGGGGGTTACCGGGGAGCTGTTTTTT CASAGQGVTGELFF TRBD1 . TRBJ2-2 TRBV5-1
TGTGCCAGCAGCGAGGGACAGGAGGGCGAAAAACTGTTTTTT CASSEGQEGEKLFF TRBD1 once TRBJ1-4 TRBV9
TGTGCCAGTAGTATAGGGGATTACAATGAGCAGTTCTTC CASSIGDYNEQFF . . TRBJ2-1 TRBV19
TGCAGCGTTGAAGCGGGGGGATGGTCCGAAGCTTTCTTT CSVEAGGWSEAFF . . TRBJ1-1 TRBV29-1